This T cell receptor (beta chain) was identified in a study of blood T cell repertoires in COVID-19 (TCRdb year 2020). A note on the overall study: The collaborator samples originated in the United States, Italy and Spain and spanned the acute and convalescent phases of COVID-19. Deeply sampled blood TCRbeta repertoires from subjects exposed to, actively infected with, or recovered from COVID-19 were included in the dataset. Where available, HLA class I and class II types were obtained from metadata supplied by the sample provider rather than from assay-based typing. The repertoires were released in a freely available public database meant as a resource for research on the immune response to SARS-CoV-2. The samples were drawn from two sources: the first 160 participants of the ongoing ImmuneRACE study, and 1,000 to 1,500 subjects contributed by 6 global collaborators. A de-identified subject ID, COVID-19 status, age in years and sex were almost always included in the sample metadata. The material from the prospective study consisted of cDNA or gDNA derived from T cells, B-cell-depleted T cells, or PBMCs.

To note about this clone: This receptor's antigen is unknown. Per-nucleotide qualities are absent, and no much larger clonotype sits a single base away.

What the authors observed across the whole study: How much clinical and demographic metadata was included differed by source and by participant, and the metadata was provided uncurated.

TCRbeta CDR3 regions were amplified from genomic DNA using the immunoSEQ Assay, a bias-controlled multiplex PCR. The paper's processing steps were these. Nucleated cell counts per sample were estimated from amplification of reference gene primers within the assay. Sequence reads were collapsed and filtered to measure the absolute abundance of every unique TCRbeta CDR3 rearrangement. For each sample, productive Simpson clonality was calculated as the square root of Simpson's diversity index over productive rearrangements. The source is immuneACCESS, and TCRdb retained only in-frame sequences with V and J called. Part of the clones is not carried over; for the studies checked, unresolved V genes explain less than half of this, and the remainder is unexplained. From that table come the V and J calls and clone size; the DNA was used to work out D and trimming. Within this sample are some 150,000 clones, with approximately 90% of them counted one time only. Around 3% of the sample belongs to the ten largest clones.

Whole blood was collected in K2EDTA tubes by collaborating institutions according to the institutions' own protocols. For TCRbeta analysis, collaborators shipped samples in one of three forms: frozen whole blood, isolated PBMCs, or DNA extracted from either of those sample types. The germline V and J ends show losses of 4 bases and 2 bases respectively, and no gene match explains 3 bases of the junction. Based on the germline V gene, the CDR1 and CDR2 sequences are MNHEY and SVGAGI. There are 15 amino acids in the CDR3, from cysteine to phenylalanine inclusive. The retained sequence is limited to the CDR3, 45 bases, with the frame set at the first base.

Sequenced input: peripheral blood. The sequence was obtained from a man aged 55 to 70 with active or convalescent COVID-19. This chain is built from TRBV6-5 and TRBJ2-3, with 10 bases in between that match TRBD2. The DNA sequence follows: TGTGCCAGCAGTTTCAGCGGGAGGGACACAGATACGCAGTATTTT. Its protein is CASSFSGRDTDTQYF.